This paragraph covers one T cell receptor beta chain sequence. The antigen is unknown. These data are taken from a study of OX40 agonist ivuxolimab in advanced cancers. Regarding the study as a whole: Among the lowest peripheral clonal expansion occurred in 0.1-3.0 mg/kg partial responders. On average, a greater number of expanded clones characterised CD8+ T cells relative to CD4+.

A history of autoimmune disease or systemic immunosuppression excluded patients. Sequencing was performed with immunoSEQ multiplex PCR; in TCRdb, only in-frame clones are kept and a portion is missing. The sample records some 30,000 clones, 92% being singletons. The CDR3 is 14 amino acids. The V gene's germline CDR1 is SGHTA and CDR2 FQGTGA. Deletions cut 6 bases from V and 3 bases from J, with 15 bases between. The sample was CD4+ or CD8+ T cells sorted from blood, taken in a trial of the OX40 agonist ivuxolimab. The gene calls are TRBV7-3 and TRBJ2-7; unclear D gene. This clonotype was sampled from an adult with an advanced solid tumor such as melanoma, head and neck, liver or kidney cancer. The DNA of the CDR3 is TGTGCCAGCAGTTCTAGGGCGGAGTACTACGAGCAGTACTTC. Amino acids: CASSSRAEYYEQYF.